One and the same sample provided the 16 T cell receptor beta chains below, sequenced in a study of regulatory T cells in long-lasting Graves disease. Building the TCR beta libraries relied on iRepertoire HTBI primers, and CDR3 regions underwent Arm-PCR. Each CDR3 protein is one row after TCRdb ran MiXCR on the multiplex PCR reads. The table lists around 400,000 distinct CDR3 sequences, about 25% of them singletons. Time point defined: persistent/refractory GD, antithyroid drugs over 5 years with positive TRAb. Generation of the TCR library employed RNA extracted from PBMCs. The sample consisted of peripheral blood mononuclear cells (PBMCs), taken when the disease was refractory, from a patient treated with antithyroid drugs. These receptors all stem from a female donor with Graves disease.

This clonotype was counted many times. This chain connects TRBV7-9 to TRBJ1-3; no clear D. This CDR3 comprises 16 residues. Germline loops: CDR1 SEHNR, CDR2 FQNEAQ (reference sequence). The V and J ends lost 4 bases and 0 bases respectively, with 13 bases between them. As DNA, the CDR3 is TGTGCCAGCAGCTCCCTGGCACAGCTCTCTGGAAACACCATATATTTT. Its translation is CASSSLAQLSGNTIYF.

This clonotype appeared many times. V usage is TRBV20-1 and J usage is TRBJ2-5, with D possibly called TRBD1 or TRBD2 (6 bases each). The CDR3 is made up of 10 amino acids. V dropped 6 bases and J dropped 5 bases, with 7 bases sitting between them. Germline assignment: CDR1 DFQATT and CDR2 SNEGSKA (reference sequence). The CDR3 bases are TGCAGTGCAGGGGGGGAGACCCAGTACTTC. It codes for CSAGGETQYF.

The chain couples TRBV9 to TRBJ1-1, with D hard to call. Germline V lookup: CDR1 SGDLS, CDR2 YYNGEE. Deletions cut 3 bases from V and 4 bases from J, with 10 bases between. The CDR3 covers 13 residues. DNA of the CDR3: TGTGCCAGCAGCGAATGGGAGTCCACTGAAGCTTTCTTT. Encoded protein: CASSEWESTEAFF.

This clonotype was seen a few times. The CDR3 loop reads CASSILEGPSYTF. CDR3 in DNA: TGTGCCAGTAGTATTTTGGAGGGACCGAGCTACACCTTC. J is TRBJ1-2 and V is TRBV19, with a possible D match to TRBD1 (5 bases). The germline V and J ends were trimmed by 3 bases and 9 bases, with 14 bases remaining between them. The length of the CDR3 is 13 residues. Germline loops: CDR1 LNHDA, CDR2 SQIVND (reference sequence).

The genes are TRBV5-5 and TRBJ1-1, with 7 bases fitting TRBD1. The CDR3 runs 14 residues. The trim removed 6 bases at V and 5 bases at J, leaving 10 bases unmatched. CDR1 is SGHKS, CDR2 YYEKEE, per germline (reference sequence). CDR3 residues: CASTQGGGGTEAFF. In DNA form, the CDR3 reads TGTGCCAGCACCCAGGGGGGGGGCGGGACTGAAGCTTTCTTT.

The chain has TRBV6-2 or TRBV6-3 and TRBJ2-7; tentative D call: TRBD2 (6 bases). This CDR3 spans 13 amino acids. Trimming took off 5 bases at V and 6 bases at J, with 14 bases between the two ends. The V gene's germline CDR1 is MNHEY and CDR2 SVGEGT. CDR3 bases: TGTGCCAGCAGTCCGGGACTGCGGGGCGAGCAGTACTTC. This encodes CASSPGLRGEQYF.

This clonotype turned up a few times. The chain carries TRBV11-2 and TRBJ2-1; 10 bases match TRBD2. The length of the CDR3 is 15 residues. Per the germline V gene, CDR1 is SGHAT and CDR2 is FQNNGV. With V trimmed by 2 bases and J by 8 bases, 6 bases remained unmatched. The chain's CDR3 is CASSLILAGVHEQFF. The DNA for the CDR3 is TGTGCCAGCAGCTTAATCCTAGCGGGAGTCCATGAGCAGTTCTTC.

The V gene is TRBV19, the J gene TRBJ2-7; 7 nucleotides align to TRBD2. V was clipped by 1 base and J by 5 bases; unmatched bases: 5. Germline CDR1 and CDR2: LNHDA and SQIVND (reference sequence). The CDR3 spans 14 residues. The CDR3 reads CASSIAGGSDEQYF. CDR3 sequence (DNA): TGTGCCAGTAGTATAGCGGGGGGATCAGACGAGCAGTACTTC.

The rearrangement joins TRBV6-1 to TRBJ2-7, with 9 bases aligning to TRBD2. V lost 4 bases, J lost 4 bases, and 5 bases stayed unmatched. The CDR3 covers 14 residues. Germline V CDR1 and CDR2: MNHNS, SASEGT. DNA for the CDR3: TGTGCCAGCAGTGTTAGCGGGAGTACATACGAGCAGTACTTC. Its translation: CASSVSGSTYEQYF.

The chain couples TRBV19 to TRBJ1-2; D unclear. CDR1 is LNHDA and CDR2 is SQIVND in the germline V gene (reference sequence). CDR3 length equals 14 residues. V lost 10 bases to trimming and J lost 3 bases, with 18 bases between them. CDR3 DNA sequence: TGTGCCACCCAAGGCGACACAACGTACTATGGCTACACCTTC. Protein product: CATQGDTTYYGYTF.

In its sample, this clonotype was seen once. The chain combines TRBV19 with TRBJ2-7; D remains ambiguous. V shed 8 bases and J shed 2 bases, with 13 bases lying between them. The CDR3 spans 13 residues. Germline CDR1 and CDR2: LNHDA and SQIVND (reference sequence). CDR3 amino acids: CASSFKLTYEQYF. DNA of the CDR3: TGTGCCAGTTCGTTCAAACTGACCTACGAGCAGTACTTC.

This clonotype was recorded at least ten times. V usage is TRBV28 and J usage is TRBJ1-2; the match to TRBD1 covers 9 bases. This CDR3 has 17 residues. From germline, CDR1 is MDHEN and CDR2 SYDVKM. The junction had 17 bases not matched to a gene; V was cut back by 4 bases and J by 8 bases. CDR3 loop: CASSSPIGTGRLGGYTF. The CDR3 bases are TGTGCCAGCAGTTCCCCCATCGGGACAGGGAGACTGGGGGGCTACACCTTC.

About this clonotype itself: A much larger clone differs from this one at a single base, so this may be a read error. The chain combines TRBV24-1 with TRBJ1-5; no clear D. This CDR3 has 13 residues. CDR1 and CDR2 from the germline V gene are KGHDR and SFDVKD. Trimming stripped 3 bases from V and 0 bases from J, with 2 bases between. The CDR3 DNA sequence: TGTGCCACCAGTGATAATAGCAATCAGCCCCAGCATTTT. It specifies CATSDNSNQPQHF.

The chain combines TRBV5-1 with TRBJ2-7, with unresolved D. The CDR3 runs 13 residues. V was shortened by 0 bases and J by 3 bases, with 7 bases between the two germline ends. Germline V CDR1 and CDR2: SGHRS, YFSETQ. CDR3 bases: TGCGCCAGCAGCTTGGGGTTCGACTACGAGCAGTACTTC. It translates to CASSLGFDYEQYF.

This clonotype has a single count. The chain joins TRBV9 to TRBJ1-3, with TRBD1 identical over 8 bases. This CDR3 contains 17 residues. Trimming took 3 bases from V and 0 from J; bases not matched to a gene: 8. Germline lookup yields CDR1 SGDLS and CDR2 YYNGEE. This CDR3 is CASSEGTGPSSGNTIYF. Written as DNA, the CDR3 is TGTGCCAGCAGCGAGGGGACAGGTCCATCCTCTGGAAACACCATATATTTT. The variable domain in full, with the rest retrieved from reference TRBV9 and TRBJ1-3, is DSGVTQTPKHLITATGQRVTLRCSPRSGDLSVYWYQQSLDQGLQFLIQYYNGEERAKGNILERFSAQQFPDLHSELNLSSLELGDSALYFCASSEGTGPSSGNTIYFGEGSWLTVV.

This clonotype was seen only a few times. This chain connects TRBV5-1 to TRBJ2-2; D is undetermined. The germline V and J ends were trimmed by 2 bases and 4 bases, with 9 bases remaining between them. There are 14 residues in the CDR3. Germline V CDR1 and CDR2: SGHRS, YFSETQ. CDR3 nucleotides: TGCGCCAGCAGCTTCCGGGTGAGCACCGGGGAGCTGTTTTTT. Its protein product is CASSFRVSTGELFF.